This T cell receptor beta chain originates from a study of T cell responses to AZD1222 COVID-19 vaccine (dated by TCRdb to the early 2020s). In the study overall: AZD1222 recipients given second doses at about 4 weeks or at about 12 weeks were pooled, since spike-specific TCR depth and breadth were not found to differ between the two schedules. TCR sequencing was performed for 233 trial participants, of whom 200 to 220 were given two doses of AZD1222 and 26 were given two doses of MenACWY control vaccine. Trial participants were enrolled by age into subgroups of 18-55, 56-69 and 70-plus years, and roughly 160, 29 and 62 TCR-sequenced participants, respectively, were included in these subgroups.

From the germline V gene, CDR1 is SGHTA and CDR2 is FQGNSA. Germline trimming amounts to 5 bases on V and 4 bases on J, with 4 as the count of junction bases outside the gene matches. From the cysteine through the phenylalanine, the CDR3 covers 14 amino acids. Of all the DNA, just the CDR3 is kept, 42 bases in frame from base 1. Reading the label with the study, this specimen's time point is: baseline before first vaccination. Vaccinee samples came from UK trials COV001 and COV002, including a single-blind randomized controlled phase 2/3 trial of AZD1222 (ChAdOx1 nCoV-19) in healthy adults. For TCRbeta chain sequencing, PBMC samples from trial participants were taken at day 0 and at day 28 after the second dose. Overall results and qualifications from the work: Reportedly, almost half of the unique spike-specific TCRs recognized epitopes lying outside the regions that are mutated in the B.1.351 and B.1.1.7 variants. Only a handful of AZD1222 recipients were SARS-CoV-2 seropositive at baseline, limiting conclusions about previously exposed vaccinees. In the small 56-69-year group, the increase in depth fell short of significance, most likely because of low power. Vaccine-associated CD4 TCRs spanned the whole spike protein, with dominant responses in regions 160-218 and 743-854. Because no day 14 peak-response samples were available, repertoires were characterized only after the peak T cell response. A significant rise in spike-specific TCR breadth and depth was observed after two AZD1222 doses relative to day 0 and relative to MenACWY recipients. Most participants were white British and females outnumbered males, and the authors suggested that clonal diversity may have been underestimated.

Note on this clone: What this receptor recognizes is not known. No much larger clone is present one base from it, and per-base qualities are unavailable.

The CDR3 regions of human TCRbeta chains were analyzed by immunosequencing. For the original study's pipeline: Repertoire TCRs were matched against a reference library of SARS-CoV-2-specific TCRs generated with the MIRA antigen-specificity platform. Breadth was defined as the fraction of unique TCRs that were SARS-CoV-2-associated, and depth was defined as the fraction of total T cells that were SARS-CoV-2-associated. Using the MIRA data, every spike-specific TCR was mapped to the spike region that the TCR reacted to and assigned to either a CD4 or a CD8 class. Log10-transformed breadth and depth values were compared by one-way ANOVA with Sidak's multiple comparisons tests. The table comes from immuneACCESS by way of TCRdb, which keeps in-frame sequences with V and J called. Part of the clones is missing from these tables; in studies checked, under half for an unresolved V gene and the rest for unknown reasons. V, J and clone size are taken as reported in that table, and D and trimming were inferred from the DNA itself. Within this sample are approximately 85,000 clones, with roughly nine tenths of them counted one time only. The ten largest clonotypes hold approximately 7% of the sample.

The TCR comes from an adult in good health. The chain couples TRBV7-2 to TRBJ2-5; TRBD1 fits 10 bases in the junction. The specimen was peripheral blood, collected on day 0 of AZD1222 vaccination. The DNA sequence is as follows: TGTGCCAGCAGCGTTGGACAGGGGGGAGAGACCCAGTACTTC. It specifies CASSVGQGGETQYF.